The 5 T cell receptor beta chains below all came from one sample that was sequenced in a study of persistence of HIV-infected CD4 T cells. Their recognized antigens are unknown. This was the immunoSEQ version 4 assay in survey mode. Sequencing was performed with immunoSEQ multiplex PCR; in TCRdb, only in-frame clones are kept and a portion is missing. The sample shows about 51,000 clones, 85% to 90% of them seen only once. Cells were stimulated nonspecifically with anti-CD3/anti-CD28 magnetic beads. CD4+ T cells upregulating both CD40 ligand and CD69 were sorted as responding cells. Source: CD4+ T cells sorted from PBMCs after roughly 20-hour stimulation, taken from a patient who received antiretroviral therapy. These receptor sequences come from an adult woman with HIV who was CMV-seropositive.

The J gene is TRBJ1-6, the V gene TRBV5-1; 7 bases align to TRBD1. CDR1 is SGHRS, CDR2 YFSETQ, per germline. The CDR3 sequence is 18 residues long. The V gene end was trimmed by 0 bases and the J gene end by 9 bases; junction bases not matched to a gene: 15. In nucleotides, the CDR3 is TGCGCCAGCAGCTTGGCCCCGACAGGGACCGGGGCTGGTTCACCCCTCCACTTT. Translation gives CASSLAPTGTGAGSPLHF.

The genes are TRBV19 and TRBJ2-1; no clear D. With 5 bases removed from V and 0 bases from J, the gap between germline ends came to 11 bases. Looked up from germline, CDR1 is LNHDA and CDR2 is SQIVND (reference sequence). The CDR3 length is 15 residues. The CDR3 sequence is CASSLSSSSYNEQFF. The CDR3 region has the DNA TGTGCCAGTAGTCTGTCGTCCAGCTCCTACAATGAGCAGTTCTTC.

This chain uses TRBV10-3 with TRBJ1-2, with D perhaps matching TRBD1 (5 bases). CDR1 and CDR2 (germline): ENHRY, SYGVKD. The V end was cut by 4 bases, the J end by 7 bases, with 16 bases between. This CDR3 has 14 residues. CDR3 in DNA: TGTGCCATCAGTGGTACGGGGCTTTCTGGTGGCTACACCTTC. Protein: CAISGTGLSGGYTF.

V is TRBV4-1 and J is TRBJ2-6; 9 positions agree with TRBD2. The CDR3 totals 20 residues. With 5 bases clipped from V and 0 bases from J, the junction kept 14 bases outside the gene matches. CDR1 and CDR2 from the germline V gene are MGHRA and YSYEKL. CDR3 sequence (DNA): TGCGCCAGCAGCTGGTCCGGGCTAGCGGGGTTAAGCTCTGGGGCCAACGTCCTGACTTTC. Translated, it gives CASSWSGLAGLSSGANVLTF.

V gene TRBV7-3 combines with J gene TRBJ2-7, with D perhaps TRBD1 (6 bases). The CDR3 runs to 13 residues. Trimming stripped 0 bases from V and 3 bases from J, with 6 bases between. Germline assignment: CDR1 SGHTA and CDR2 FQGTGA. CDR3 protein: CASSLTQGYEQYF. CDR3 DNA: TGTGCCAGCAGCTTAACACAGGGCTACGAGCAGTACTTC.